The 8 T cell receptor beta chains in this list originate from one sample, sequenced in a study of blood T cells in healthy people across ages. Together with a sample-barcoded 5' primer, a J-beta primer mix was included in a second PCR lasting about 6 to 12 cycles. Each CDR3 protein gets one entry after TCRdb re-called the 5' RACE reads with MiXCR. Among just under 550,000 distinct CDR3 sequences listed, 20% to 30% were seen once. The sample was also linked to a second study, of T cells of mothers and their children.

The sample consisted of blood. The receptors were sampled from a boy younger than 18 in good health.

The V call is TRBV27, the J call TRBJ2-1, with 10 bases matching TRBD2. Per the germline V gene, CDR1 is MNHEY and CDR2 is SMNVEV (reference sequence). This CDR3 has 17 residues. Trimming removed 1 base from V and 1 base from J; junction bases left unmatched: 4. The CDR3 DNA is TGTGCCAGCAGTTTATGGACTAGCGGACGATCCTACAATGAGCAGTTCTTC. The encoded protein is CASSLWTSGRSYNEQFF.

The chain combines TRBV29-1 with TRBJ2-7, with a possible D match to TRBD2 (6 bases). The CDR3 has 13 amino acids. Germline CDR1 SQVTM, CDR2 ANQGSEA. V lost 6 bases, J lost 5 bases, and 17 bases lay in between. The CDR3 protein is CSVAGRLRDEQYF. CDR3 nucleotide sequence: TGCAGCGTGGCGGGGCGACTTAGGGACGAGCAGTACTTC.

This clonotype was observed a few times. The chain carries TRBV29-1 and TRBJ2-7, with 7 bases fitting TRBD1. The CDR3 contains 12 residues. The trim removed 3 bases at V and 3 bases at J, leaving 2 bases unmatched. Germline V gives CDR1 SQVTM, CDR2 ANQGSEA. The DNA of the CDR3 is TGCAGCGTTGAGGGACAGCACTACGAGCAGTACTTC. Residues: CSVEGQHYEQYF.

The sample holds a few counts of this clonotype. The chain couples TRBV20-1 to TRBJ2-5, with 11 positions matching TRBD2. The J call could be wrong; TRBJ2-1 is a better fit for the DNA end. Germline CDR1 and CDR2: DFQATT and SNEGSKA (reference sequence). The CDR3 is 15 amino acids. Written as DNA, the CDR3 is TGCAGTGCTAGACCTATAGCGGGGGGGGGTAATGAGCAGTTCTTC. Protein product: CSARPIAGGGNEQFF.

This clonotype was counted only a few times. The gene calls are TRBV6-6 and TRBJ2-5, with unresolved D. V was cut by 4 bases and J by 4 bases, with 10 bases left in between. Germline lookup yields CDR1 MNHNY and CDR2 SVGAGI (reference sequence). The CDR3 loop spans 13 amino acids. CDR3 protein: CASSWKPGETQYF. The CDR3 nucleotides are TGTGCCAGCAGTTGGAAGCCGGGAGAGACCCAGTACTTC.

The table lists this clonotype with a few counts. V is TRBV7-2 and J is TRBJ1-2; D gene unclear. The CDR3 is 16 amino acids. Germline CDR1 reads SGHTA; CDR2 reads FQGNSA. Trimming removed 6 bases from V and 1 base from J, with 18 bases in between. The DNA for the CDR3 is TGTGCCAGCAGTACGACACCGCCGAGTGTTAACTATGGCTACACCTTC. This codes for CASSTTPPSVNYGYTF.

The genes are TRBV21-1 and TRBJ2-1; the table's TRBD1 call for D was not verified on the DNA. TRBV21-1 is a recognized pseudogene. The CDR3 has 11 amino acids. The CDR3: CASSKAGAVFF. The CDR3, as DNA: TGTGCCAGCAGCAAGGCGGGGGCTGTGTTCTTC.

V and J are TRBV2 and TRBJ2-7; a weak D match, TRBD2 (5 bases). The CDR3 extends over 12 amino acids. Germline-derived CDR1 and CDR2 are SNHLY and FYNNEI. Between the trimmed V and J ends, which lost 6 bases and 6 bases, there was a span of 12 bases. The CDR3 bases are TGTGCCAGCAGCCTCGCCCGGGGCGAGCAGTACTTC. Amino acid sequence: CASSLARGEQYF. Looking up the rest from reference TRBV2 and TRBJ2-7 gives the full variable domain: EPEVTQTPSHQVTQMGQEVILRCVPISNHLYFYWYRQILGQKVEFLVSFYNNEISEKSEIFDDQFSVERPDGSNFTLKIRSTKLEDSAMYFCASSLARGEQYFGPGTRLTVT.